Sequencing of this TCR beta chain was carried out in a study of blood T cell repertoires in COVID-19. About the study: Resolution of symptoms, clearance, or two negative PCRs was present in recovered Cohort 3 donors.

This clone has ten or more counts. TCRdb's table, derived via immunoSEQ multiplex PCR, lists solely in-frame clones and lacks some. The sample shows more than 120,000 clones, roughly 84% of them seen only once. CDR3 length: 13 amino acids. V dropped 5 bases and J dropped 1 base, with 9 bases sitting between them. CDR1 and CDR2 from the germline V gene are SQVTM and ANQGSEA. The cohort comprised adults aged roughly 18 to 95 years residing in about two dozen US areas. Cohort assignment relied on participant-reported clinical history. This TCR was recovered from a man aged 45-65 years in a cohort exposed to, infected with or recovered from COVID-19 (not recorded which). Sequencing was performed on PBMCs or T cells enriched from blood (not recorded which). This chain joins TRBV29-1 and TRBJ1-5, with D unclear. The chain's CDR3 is CSVSGGSNQPQHF. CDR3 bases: TGCAGCGTTTCAGGCGGGAGCAATCAGCCCCAGCATTTT.